This record covers a single TCR beta chain. The data were obtained in a study of blood T cell repertoires in COVID-19. Method: immunoSEQ multiplex PCR; TCRdb's copy keeps in-frame clones and lacks some. This sample has more than 95,000 clones; around nine tenths occur once, and the top ten carry about 1.2%. The CDR3 has 15 residues. J lost 2 bases, V lost 10 bases, and 11 bases had no gene match. Germline V gives CDR1 MGHDK, CDR2 SYGVNS. The V call is TRBV25-1, the J call TRBJ2-3; 8 bases line up with TRBD2. Sequences were obtained from peripheral blood. This TCR derives from an elderly woman with acute or convalescent COVID-19. The CDR3 loop is CATTRVAGNTDTQYF. The CDR3 DNA reads as TGTGCCACCACTCGAGTAGCGGGGAACACAGATACGCAGTATTTT. Complete variable domain (other parts from reference TRBV25-1 and TRBJ2-3): EADIYQTPRYLVIGTGKKITLECSQTMGHDKMYWYQQDPGMELHLIHYSYGVNSTEKGDLSSESTVSRIRTEHFPLTLESARPSHTSQYLCATTRVAGNTDTQYFGPGTRLTVL.